Listed below are T cell receptor beta chains from one sample, sequenced in a study of T cells in Graves' hyperthyroidism and ophthalmopathy. TCRdb itself ran the multiplex PCR reads through MiXCR, one entry per CDR3 protein. The repertoire holds 330,000 or so distinct CDR3 sequences, with 15% to 20% as singletons. The source material was blood. The receptors come from a woman between 40 and 55 years old with Graves' ophthalmopathy. CDR3s include the opening cysteine and the closing phenylalanine or tryptophan. The D gene is left open where the match is weak. Clone size is stated in some rows and not others, as once, few, many or a class when expanded.

v_gene	abundance	j_gene	d_gene	CDR3aa	CDR3nt
TRBV6-5	many	TRBJ2-6	-	CASSYTGGFSGANVLTF	TGTGCCAGCAGTTACACGGGCGGATTCTCTGGGGCCAACGTCCTGACTTTC
TRBV12-3/TRBV12-4	many	TRBJ2-5	TRBD2	CASSHGTSGRSETQYF	TGTGCCAGCAGTCACGGGACTAGCGGGAGGTCTGAGACCCAGTACTTC
TRBV7-9	few	TRBJ2-5	-	CASSLGRYQGTQYF	TGTGCCAGCAGCTTAGGGCGGTACCAAGGGACCCAGTACTTC
TRBV6-1	many	TRBJ2-7	-	CASSKGQTYEQYF	TGTGCCAGCAGCAAAGGACAGACCTACGAGCAGTACTTC
TRBV24-1	-	TRBJ1-5	-	CATSDFRDSNQPQHF	TGTGCCACCAGTGATTTCCGGGACAGCAATCAGCCCCAGCATTTT
TRBV25-1	-	TRBJ1-2	TRBD1	CAITTPTLTGDYGYTF	TGTGCCATCACCACACCTACACTTACAGGGGACTATGGCTACACCTTC
TRBV25-1	many	TRBJ2-5	-	CASSEADGRAETQYF	TGTGCCAGCAGTGAAGCAGATGGACGCGCGGAGACCCAGTACTTC
TRBV28	-	TRBJ2-7	-	CASSPPGVIPGEQYF	TGTGCCAGCAGTCCCCCGGGGGTGATACCTGGCGAGCAGTACTTC
TRBV25-1	many	TRBJ2-4	-	CASSEFYPAEGSIQYF	TGTGCCAGCAGTGAATTCTACCCAGCGGAGGGGAGCATTCAGTACTTC
TRBV30	many	TRBJ1-1	-	CAWRQGRDTEAFF	TGTGCCTGGAGACAGGGTAGGGACACTGAAGCTTTCTTT
TRBV20-1	many	TRBJ2-2	TRBD2	CSADGGRTGELFF	TGCAGTGCTGATGGCGGGAGGACCGGGGAGCTGTTTTTT
TRBV28	many	TRBJ2-7	TRBD2	CASFSGRHEQYF	TGTGCCAGCTTTAGCGGGCGGCACGAGCAGTACTTC
TRBV30	many	TRBJ1-3	TRBD1	CAGAQGNGNTIYF	TGTGCCGGGGCACAGGGGAATGGAAACACCATATATTTT
TRBV11-2	-	TRBJ2-2	-	CASSSPGLGATGELFF	TGTGCCAGCAGCTCTCCGGGGCTAGGAGCCACCGGGGAGCTGTTTTTT
TRBV10-3	many	TRBJ2-7	TRBD2	CAISEPARGDLTYEQYF	TGTGCCATCAGTGAGCCCGCCCGGGGGGACCTAACCTACGAGCAGTACTTC
TRBV6-5	many	TRBJ1-1	-	CASSWKLGNTEAFF	TGTGCCAGCAGTTGGAAACTGGGAAACACTGAAGCTTTCTTT
TRBV27	many	TRBJ2-5	-	CASKWGPTETQYF	TGTGCCAGCAAGTGGGGGCCGACGGAGACCCAGTACTTC
TRBV20-1	-	TRBJ1-6	-	CSARDFSYSPLHF	TGCAGTGCTAGAGATTTTTCGTATTCACCCCTCCACTTT
TRBV5-1	many	TRBJ2-7	-	CASSNGAAAYYEQYF	TGCGCCAGCAGCAACGGGGCCGCAGCGTACTACGAGCAGTACTTC
TRBV27	-	TRBJ1-6	TRBD1	CASRTGRMISSYNSPLHF	TGTGCCAGCAGGACAGGGAGAATGATTAGCTCCTATAATTCACCCCTCCACTTT
TRBV29-1	-	TRBJ1-3	-	CSTQGSGNTIYF	TGCAGTACCCAGGGCTCTGGAAACACCATATATTTT
TRBV6-5	many	TRBJ2-6	TRBD2	CASSWGSGTSGTIGTGANVLTF	TGTGCCAGCAGTTGGGGGTCCGGTACTAGCGGGACTATAGGGACTGGGGCCAACGTCCTGACTTTC
TRBV11-2	many	TRBJ2-2	-	CASSPTAGTFGGELFF	TGTGCCAGCAGTCCGACCGCTGGGACTTTCGGCGGGGAGCTGTTTTTT
TRBV27	many	TRBJ2-2	-	CASSLSSPTTGELFF	TGTGCCAGCAGTTTATCGTCTCCCACGACCGGGGAGCTGTTTTTT
TRBV19	many	TRBJ1-1	-	CASGGQYGEAFF	TGTGCCAGTGGTGGACAGTACGGTGAAGCTTTCTTT
TRBV20-1	many	TRBJ1-2	-	CSAYGTGYTF	TGCAGTGCTTACGGGACCGGCTACACCTTC
TRBV20-1	many	TRBJ1-2	-	CSASHGTNYGYTF	TGCAGTGCTAGTCATGGTACTAACTATGGCTACACCTTC
TRBV5-5	-	TRBJ1-6	-	CASSSGTRTSPLHF	TGTGCCAGCAGCTCCGGGACACGAACTTCACCCCTCCACTTT
TRBV6-1	-	TRBJ1-2	-	CASSDRALDYVYTF	TGTGCCAGCAGTGATCGGGCCCTGGACTATGTCTACACCTTC
TRBV6-1	many	TRBJ1-6	-	CASSQTVWDSPLHF	TGTGCCAGCAGTCAGACAGTCTGGGATTCACCCCTCCACTTT
TRBV19	many	TRBJ2-5	-	CASSTREGQETQYF	TGTGCCAGTAGTACCCGGGAAGGCCAAGAGACCCAGTACTTC
TRBV28	many	TRBJ2-5	-	CASNMQRSLQETQYF	TGTGCCAGCAATATGCAGCGTAGCCTACAAGAGACCCAGTACTTC
TRBV6-2/TRBV6-3	many	TRBJ2-7	-	CASSPTESYEQYF	TGTGCCAGCAGTCCGACAGAGAGTTACGAGCAGTACTTC
TRBV6-2/TRBV6-3	many	TRBJ1-5	-	CASSNSRGLGNQPQHF	TGTGCCAGCAGCAACAGCAGGGGTTTAGGCAATCAGCCCCAGCATTTT
TRBV7-8	-	TRBJ2-7	TRBD2	CASSRTSEFYEQYF	TGTGCCAGCAGCCGGACTAGCGAATTCTACGAGCAGTACTTC
TRBV11-2	-	TRBJ1-1	TRBD1	CASSLGTGVYFF	TGTGCCAGCAGCTTGGGGACAGGGGTATATTTCTTT
TRBV13	few	TRBJ2-7	-	CASSLRLNYEQYF	TGTGCCAGCAGCTTAAGGCTTAACTACGAGCAGTACTTC
TRBV7-2	many	TRBJ2-5	-	CASTFGAVETQYF	TGTGCCAGTACGTTTGGGGCGGTGGAGACCCAGTACTTC
TRBV20-1	many	TRBJ2-7	-	CSARSGLARTYEQYF	TGCAGTGCTAGAAGCGGACTGGCGAGGACCTACGAGCAGTACTTC
TRBV29-1	many	TRBJ2-2	TRBD2	CSVETGGDTGELFF	TGCAGCGTTGAAACGGGAGGGGACACCGGGGAGCTGTTTTTT
TRBV2	many	TRBJ1-1	-	CASSTGITSTEAFF	TGTGCCAGCAGTACCGGGATAACGAGCACTGAAGCTTTCTTT